The 16 T cell receptor beta chains presented below share a single source sample, sequenced in a study of OX40 agonist ivuxolimab in advanced cancers. The protocol was immunoSEQ multiplex PCR, while the TCRdb copy is restricted to in-frame clones and leaves out a portion. Of 15,000 to 20,000 clones detected, roughly 84% appear once; the ten largest clones hold over 10%. The input for sequencing was CD4+ or CD8+ T cells sorted from blood, taken in a trial of the OX40 agonist ivuxolimab. The receptors here all came from an adult with an advanced solid tumor such as melanoma, head and neck, liver or kidney cancer.

A few counts support this clone. The CDR3 coding sequence is TGTGCCAGCAGCCGCCTCCGTGGGACTGAAAGCTCCTACGAGCAGTACTTC. Translation: CASSRLRGTESSYEQYF. The rearrangement uses TRBV11-3 and TRBJ2-7, with D perhaps matching TRBD2 (6 bases). CDR3 length: 17 amino acids. Germline V gene sequence: CDR1 SGHNT, CDR2 YENEEA. V was pared by 5 bases and J by 0 bases, with 20 bases between.

The V gene is TRBV28, the J gene TRBJ1-2, with no clear D. The CDR3 has 13 amino acids. V lost 5 bases and J 4 bases, leaving 11 bases between the germline ends. Germline CDR1 reads MDHEN; CDR2 reads SYDVKM. Here the CDR3 DNA reads TGTGCCAGCAGTATCCTCCATGCCTATGGCTACACCTTC. Translation gives CASSILHAYGYTF.

CDR3 region: CASRLSGLAGGPYEQYF. DNA of the CDR3: TGTGCCAGCAGACTGTCGGGACTAGCGGGGGGCCCCTACGAGCAGTACTTC. The J gene is TRBJ2-7, the V gene TRBV27; 15 positions match TRBD2. Germline loops: CDR1 MNHEY, CDR2 SMNVEV (reference sequence). This CDR3 contains 17 residues. Germline trimming cut 6 bases from V and 2 bases from J; bases unmatched to any gene: 8.

The V call is TRBV28, the J call TRBJ2-2, with D possibly called TRBD1 or TRBD2 (6 bases each). V lost 4 bases and J lost 6, with 12 bases in between. This CDR3 is built from 14 residues. CDR1 MDHEN and CDR2 SYDVKM come from the germline V gene. This CDR3 reads CASSSGGPSGELFF. The CDR3 region has the DNA TGTGCCAGCAGTTCTGGGGGGCCTTCCGGGGAGCTGTTTTTT.

V and J are TRBV9 and TRBJ1-1, with a possible D match to TRBD1 (5 bases). This CDR3 has 15 amino acids. V was clipped by 0 bases and J by 0 bases, with 9 bases between them. Germline CDR1 SGDLS, CDR2 YYNGEE. The CDR3 region has the DNA TGTGCCAGCAGCGTAGGACAGCAAGTGAACACTGAAGCTTTCTTT. As protein: CASSVGQQVNTEAFF. The variable domain in full, completed from reference TRBV9 and TRBJ1-1, reads DSGVTQTPKHLITATGQRVTLRCSPRSGDLSVYWYQQSLDQGLQFLIQYYNGEERAKGNILERFSAQQFPDLHSELNLSSLELGDSALYFCASSVGQQVNTEAFFGQGTRLTVV.

This clone showed up just once. The chain uses TRBV18 and TRBJ2-3; 9 bases are shared with TRBD2. Germline V gives CDR1 KGHSH, CDR2 LQKENI. The CDR3 is 16 amino acids. With V trimmed by 4 bases and J by 7 bases, 12 bases remained unmatched. CDR3 DNA sequence: TGTGCCAGCTCACACACTAGCGGGTACCCCAGGAATACGCAGTATTTT. Protein sequence: CASSHTSGYPRNTQYF.

The chain employs TRBV7-2 and TRBJ1-1, with D uncertain. The V gene lost 1 base and the J gene lost 1 base, with 7 bases spanning the gap. CDR1 is SGHTA and CDR2 is FQGNSA in the germline V gene. The CDR3 runs 14 residues. CDR3 DNA sequence: TGTGCCAGCAGCTTAGGGGGTGGGAACACTGAAGCTTTCTTT. It translates to CASSLGGGNTEAFF.

The sample holds one count of this clone. The chain couples TRBV11-3 to TRBJ2-1; 7 nucleotides align to TRBD2. Losses at the gene ends were 5 bases for V and 8 bases for J; bases not matched to a gene: 12. The CDR3 has 15 residues. CDR1 is SGHNT, CDR2 YENEEA, per germline. The CDR3 DNA reads TGTGCCAGCAGCCGCCGGGCGGGAGATGTACATGAGCAGTTCTTC. It is translated as CASSRRAGDVHEQFF.

The chain is built from TRBV28 and TRBJ1-2; D possibly corresponds to TRBD1 (5 bases). Trimming left V 3 bases short and J 2 bases short, with 7 bases between. The germline V gene encodes CDR1 MDHEN and CDR2 SYDVKM. The CDR3 contains 13 residues. The CDR3 reads CASSFGGNYGYTF. In DNA form, the CDR3 reads TGTGCCAGCAGTTTTGGGGGGAACTATGGCTACACCTTC.

The V gene is TRBV30, the J gene TRBJ1-4; D not resolved. CDR1 is GTSNPN, CDR2 SVGIG, per germline (reference sequence). This CDR3 has 13 residues. V lost 0 bases, J lost 4 bases, and 6 bases lay in between. In DNA form, the CDR3 reads TGTGCCTGGAGTGTAGCCCTTAATGAAAAACTGTTTTTT. It yields the protein CAWSVALNEKLFF.

This clone has only a few counts. The CDR3 reads CASSIIAISGANVLTF. CDR3 sequence (DNA): TGTGCCAGTAGTATAATCGCAATCTCTGGGGCCAACGTCCTGACTTTC. The chain recombines TRBV19 with TRBJ2-6; D is undetermined. V was trimmed by 2 bases and J by 0 bases, leaving 8 bases between them. The CDR3 totals 16 residues. Germline loops: CDR1 LNHDA, CDR2 SQIVND (reference sequence).

The chain joins TRBV7-2 to TRBJ1-5, with D perhaps TRBD1 (6 bases). Trimming shortened V by 5 bases and J by 2 bases, and 13 bases separated the two germline ends. This CDR3 region has 15 residues. CDR1 and CDR2 from the germline V gene are SGHTA and FQGNSA. The CDR3 region is CASSPNRVRNQPQHF. DNA for the CDR3: TGTGCCAGCAGCCCGAACAGGGTTCGCAATCAGCCCCAGCATTTT.

This clone was picked up a small number of times. This chain connects TRBV18 to TRBJ1-1; D is uncertain. The ends were cut back, 4 bases at V and 0 bases at J, with 9 bases in the middle. CDR3 length: 14 amino acids. CDR1 and CDR2 (germline): KGHSH, LQKENI. In DNA, the CDR3 is TGTGCCAGCTCACTCAGTCAGATGAACACTGAAGCTTTCTTT. Translated, it gives CASSLSQMNTEAFF.

The CDR3 sequence: CASSPTSGAYNEQFF. The CDR3 bases are TGTGCCAGCAGCCCAACTAGCGGAGCCTACAATGAGCAGTTCTTC. This chain connects TRBV11-2 to TRBJ2-1; TRBD2 agrees at 8 bases. Germline CDR1 SGHAT, CDR2 FQNNGV. V shed 5 bases, J shed 2 bases, and the junction held 5 bases outside the gene matches. CDR3 size: 15 residues.

This rearrangement joins TRBV27 to TRBJ1-1; perhaps TRBD1 as D (5 bases). Trimming cost V 8 bases and J 0 bases, with 13 bases left between them. Germline V gives CDR1 MNHEY, CDR2 SMNVEV (reference sequence). CDR3 length equals 14 residues. CDR3 residues: CASRPTVLNTEAFF. Here the CDR3 DNA reads TGTGCCAGCCGACCGACAGTGTTGAACACTGAAGCTTTCTTT.

This clone was observed a single time. As DNA, the CDR3 is TGTGCCAGCTCACCGAAAGGGATTAGCACAGATACGCAGTATTTT. Amino acid sequence: CASSPKGISTDTQYF. The chain joins TRBV18 to TRBJ2-3; D call uncertain. Trimming left V 3 bases short and J 0 bases short, with 10 bases between. Germline V gene data show CDR1 as KGHSH and CDR2 as LQKENI. This CDR3 has 15 residues. The entire variable domain, with the rest obtained from reference TRBV18 and TRBJ2-3, is as follows: NAGVMQNPRHLVRRRGQEARLRCSPMKGHSHVYWYRQLPEEGLKFMVYLQKENIIDESGMPKERFSAEFPKEGPSILRIQQVVRGDSAAYFCASSPKGISTDTQYFGPGTRLTVL.